This T cell receptor beta chain is from a study of shared clonotypes between healthy human individuals. The data were produced by immunoSEQ multiplex PCR, yet TCRdb's version contains in-frame clones alone and is incomplete. In the table there are 2 million to 2.5 million clones, over 85% of which are singletons. Germline V gene lookup returns CDR1 SGHRS and CDR2 YFSETQ. The CDR3 spans 12 residues. The V end lost 0 bases, the J end lost 9 bases, and 7 bases lay between the germline ends. The TCR originated in a man aged 18 to 30 in good health. Some clones in this sample may be carry-over from other donors' samples. V is TRBV5-1 and J is TRBJ2-1, with no clear D. The sequencing input was naive CD4+ T cells from PBMCs. The subset is: CD45RA+ positively selected. The CDR3 coding sequence is TGCGCCAGCAGCTTGGTTCGAGTTGAGCAGTTCTTC. Amino acids: CASSLVRVEQFF.